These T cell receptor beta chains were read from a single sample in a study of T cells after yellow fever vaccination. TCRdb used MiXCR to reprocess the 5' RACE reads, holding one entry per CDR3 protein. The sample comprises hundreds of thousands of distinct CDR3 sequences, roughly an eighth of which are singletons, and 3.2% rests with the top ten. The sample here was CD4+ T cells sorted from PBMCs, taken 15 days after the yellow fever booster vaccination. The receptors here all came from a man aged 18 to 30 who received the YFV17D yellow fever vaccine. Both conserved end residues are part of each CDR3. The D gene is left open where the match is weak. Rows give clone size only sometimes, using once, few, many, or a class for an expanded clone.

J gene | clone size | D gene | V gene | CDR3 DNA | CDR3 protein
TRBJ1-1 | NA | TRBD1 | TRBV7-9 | TGTGCCAGCAGCTCAGGGGGCCGGGGTACTGAAGCTTTCTTT | CASSSGGRGTEAFF
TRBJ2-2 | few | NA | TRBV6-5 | TGTGCCAGCAGTTACCAGCTAGAGTTGACCGGGGAGCTGTTTTTT | CASSYQLELTGELFF
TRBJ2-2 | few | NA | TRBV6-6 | TGTGCCAGCAGTTACTCGGGACAACTAGGCACCGGGGAGCTGTTTTTT | CASSYSGQLGTGELFF
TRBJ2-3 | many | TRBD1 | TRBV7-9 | TGTGCCAGCGAACAGGGGGCGCGGACAGATACGCAGTATTTT | CASEQGARTDTQYF
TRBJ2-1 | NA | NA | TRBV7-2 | TGTGCCAGCGGGCGACAGACGAGCATTGAGCAGTTCTTC | CASGRQTSIEQFF
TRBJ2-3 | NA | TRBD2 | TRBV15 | TGTGCCACCAGCAGCAGACTAGCGTTTGGCACAGATACGCAGTATTTT | CATSSRLAFGTDTQYF
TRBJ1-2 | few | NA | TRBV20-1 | TGCAGTGCTAGAGATCGTGGGTCAGGGTATGGCTACACCTTC | CSARDRGSGYGYTF
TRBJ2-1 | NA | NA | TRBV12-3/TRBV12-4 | TGTGCCAGCAGAATGACAGGCTACAATGAGCAGTTCTTC | CASRMTGYNEQFF
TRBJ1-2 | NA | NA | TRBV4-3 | TGCGCCAGCAGCCAAGTTGGGAGAGGAGGCTACACCTTC | CASSQVGRGGYTF
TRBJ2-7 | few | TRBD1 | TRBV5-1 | TGCGCCAGCAGCTCAGGGACAGGGGGCAACGAGCAGTACTTC | CASSSGTGGNEQYF
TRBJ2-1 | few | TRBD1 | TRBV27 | TGTGCCAGCAGTAAAACAGGGGCACGCTACAATGAGCAGTTCTTC | CASSKTGARYNEQFF
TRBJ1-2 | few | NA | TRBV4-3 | TGCGCCAGCAGCCAAGAGTACCGGCCAGGGGAGATCTATGGCTACACCTTC | CASSQEYRPGEIYGYTF